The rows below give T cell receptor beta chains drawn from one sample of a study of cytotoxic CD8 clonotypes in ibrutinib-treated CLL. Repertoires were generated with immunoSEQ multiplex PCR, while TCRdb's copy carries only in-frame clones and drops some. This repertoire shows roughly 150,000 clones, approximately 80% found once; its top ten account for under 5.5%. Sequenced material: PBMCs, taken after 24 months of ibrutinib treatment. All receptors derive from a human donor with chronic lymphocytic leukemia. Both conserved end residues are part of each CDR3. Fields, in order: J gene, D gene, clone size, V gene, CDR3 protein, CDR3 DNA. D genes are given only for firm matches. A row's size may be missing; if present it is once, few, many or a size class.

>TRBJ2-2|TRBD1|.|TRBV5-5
CASSRGTEVTGELFF
TGTGCCAGCAGCCGAGGGACAGAAGTAACCGGGGAGCTGTTTTTT
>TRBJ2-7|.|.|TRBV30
CAWSVPPAGYEQYF
TGTGCCTGGAGTGTACCACCAGCGGGCTACGAGCAGTACTTC
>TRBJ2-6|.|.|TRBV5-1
CASSGLRGSGANVLTF
TGCGCCAGCAGCGGGTTACGGGGTTCTGGGGCCAACGTCCTGACTTTC
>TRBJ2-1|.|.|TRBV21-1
CASTLTTSGRKGNEQFF
TGTGCCAGCACGTTAACAACTAGCGGGAGGAAAGGCAATGAGCAGTTCTTC
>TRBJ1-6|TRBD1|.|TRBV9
CASSVTTGGRSPLHF
TGTGCCAGCAGCGTTACGACAGGGGGCCGATCACCCCTCCACTTT
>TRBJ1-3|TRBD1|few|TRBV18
CASARDRARSGNTIYF
TGTGCCAGCGCTCGGGACAGAGCTCGCTCTGGAAACACCATATATTTT
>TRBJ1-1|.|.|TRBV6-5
CASRITVNTEAFF
TGTGCCAGCAGGATCACAGTGAACACTGAAGCTTTCTTT
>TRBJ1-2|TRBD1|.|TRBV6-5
CASRGTGGNGYTF
TGTGCCAGCAGGGGGACAGGGGGGAATGGCTACACCTTC
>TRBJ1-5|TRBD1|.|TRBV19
CASSRQGGNQPQHF
TGTGCCAGTAGTAGGCAGGGGGGCAATCAGCCCCAGCATTTT
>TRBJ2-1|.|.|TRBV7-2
CASSLEGGSSYNEQFF
TGTGCCAGCAGCTTAGAGGGCGGAAGCTCCTACAATGAGCAGTTCTTC
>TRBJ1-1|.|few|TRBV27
CASRLNRGQAFF
TGTGCCAGCAGATTGAATAGAGGTCAGGCTTTCTTT
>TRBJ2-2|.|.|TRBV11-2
CASSLGGTGELFF
TGTGCCAGCAGCTTAGGCGGAACCGGGGAGCTGTTTTTT
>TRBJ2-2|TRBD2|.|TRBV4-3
CASSQVRGVNTGELFF
TGCGCCAGCAGCCAAGTCCGGGGGGTTAACACCGGGGAGCTGTTTTTT
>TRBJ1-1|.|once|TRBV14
CASSPRWGNILNTEAFF
TGTGCCAGCAGCCCACGTTGGGGCAATATCTTGAACACTGAAGCTTTCTTT
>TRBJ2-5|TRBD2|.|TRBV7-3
CASSFGLAGRRETQYF
TGTGCCAGCAGCTTTGGGCTAGCGGGTAGACGAGAGACCCAGTACTTC
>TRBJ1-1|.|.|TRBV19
CASSWGGRYSAEAFF
TGTGCCAGTAGTTGGGGTGGAAGATACAGTGCTGAAGCTTTCTTT
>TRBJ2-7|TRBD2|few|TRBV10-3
CAISDRASGSNEQYF
TGTGCCATCAGTGATAGGGCTAGCGGGAGCAACGAGCAGTACTTC
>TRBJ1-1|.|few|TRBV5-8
CASSLELVRPNTEAFF
TGTGCCAGCAGCTTGGAGCTTGTCAGACCGAACACTGAAGCTTTCTTT
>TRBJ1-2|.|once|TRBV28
CASSLVVQPTDELYGYTF
TGTGCCAGCAGTTTGGTGGTACAGCCGACAGACGAACTCTATGGCTACACCTTC
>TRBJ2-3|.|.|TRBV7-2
CASSRLFRDPLLGTQYF
TGTGCCAGCTCCCGCCTCTTCCGGGACCCCCTACTAGGTACGCAGTATTTT
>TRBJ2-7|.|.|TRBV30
CAWSVTPLYEQYF
TGTGCCTGGAGTGTGACCCCGCTTTACGAGCAGTACTTC
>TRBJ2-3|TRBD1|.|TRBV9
CASSTTGTGNTDTQYF
TGTGCCAGCAGCACTACCGGGACAGGGAACACAGATACGCAGTATTTT
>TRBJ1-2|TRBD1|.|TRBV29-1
CSVDGTGNNYGYTF
TGCAGCGTTGACGGGACAGGGAATAACTATGGCTACACCTTC
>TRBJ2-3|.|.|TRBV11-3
CASSRGQVGRDTQYF
TGTGCCAGCAGCCGAGGGCAGGTGGGTCGGGATACGCAGTATTTT
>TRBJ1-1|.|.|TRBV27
CASSPLRGHPLSEAFF
TGTGCCAGCAGTCCCCTTAGGGGACACCCTCTATCTGAAGCTTTCTTT
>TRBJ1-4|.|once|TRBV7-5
CARSRDFGGEKLFF
TGTGCCAGAAGCCGGGACTTCGGGGGGGAAAAACTGTTTTTT
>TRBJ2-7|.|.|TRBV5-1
CASSSVDLVHEQYF
TGCGCCAGCAGTTCCGTGGACCTCGTCCACGAGCAGTACTTC
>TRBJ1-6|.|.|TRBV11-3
CASSFNWNSPLHF
TGTGCCAGCAGCTTCAACTGGAATTCACCCCTCCACTTT
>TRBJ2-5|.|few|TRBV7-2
CASSPQPGRIQETQYF
TGTGCCAGCAGCCCACAGCCCGGACGGATCCAAGAGACCCAGTACTTC